A single sample is the source of the 30 T cell receptor beta chains below, sequenced in a study of blood T cell repertoires in COVID-19. Here immunoSEQ multiplex PCR was the method, and the copy in TCRdb shows in-frame clones only, minus some. The table lists 60,000 to 65,000 clones, 65% to 90% of them singletons. The material sequenced was peripheral blood. Receptors were obtained from a woman aged 60-75 years with acute or convalescent COVID-19.

CDR3 sequence (DNA): TGTGCCACCAGTGAACGCAGGGGGTATCGTTACAATGAGCAGTTCTTC. The encoded protein is CATSERRGYRYNEQFF. The gene calls are TRBV24-1 and TRBJ2-1; TRBD1 matches 7 bases. The CDR3 covers 16 residues. The germline CDR1 and CDR2 sequences are KGHDR and SFDVKD. The V segment lost 4 bases and the J segment 4 bases; nucleotides outside the gene matches: 9.

J is TRBJ1-1 and V is TRBV7-2, with D perhaps TRBD1 (5 bases). Trimming cost V 1 base and J 3 bases, with 9 bases left between them. The V gene's germline CDR1 is SGHTA and CDR2 FQGNSA. The CDR3 is made up of 14 amino acids. The CDR3 sequence: CASSLVGGDTEAFF. In DNA, the CDR3 is TGTGCCAGCAGCTTAGTGGGGGGGGACACTGAAGCTTTCTTT.

The V call is TRBV7-2, the J call TRBJ1-2; 10 bases align to TRBD1. Germline V gives CDR1 SGHTA, CDR2 FQGNSA. The trim removed 5 bases at V and 4 bases at J, leaving 7 bases unmatched. The CDR3 totals 15 residues. The CDR3 DNA reads as TGTGCCAGCAGCCCCGGACAGGGGGGGGGCTATGGCTACACCTTC. The encoded protein is CASSPGQGGGYGYTF.

This chain connects TRBV19 to TRBJ1-2; 7 bases agree with TRBD1. Germline CDR1 and CDR2: LNHDA and SQIVND (reference sequence). V dropped 4 bases and J dropped 6; count of bases not matched to a gene: 8. The CDR3 is 14 residues long. The CDR3 is CASSTGQIFHGYTF. The CDR3 DNA follows: TGTGCCAGTAGTACGGGACAGATCTTCCATGGCTACACCTTC.

This chain connects TRBV11-1 to TRBJ1-2, with D tentatively TRBD1 (5 bases). Germline CDR1 reads SGHAT; CDR2 reads FQDESV (reference sequence). Trimming stripped 1 base from V and 4 bases from J, with 10 bases between. The CDR3 covers 14 residues. CDR3 nucleotide sequence: TGTGCCAGCAGCTTAGACAGGACCTCCTATGGCTACACCTTC. It specifies CASSLDRTSYGYTF.

The V gene is TRBV7-8, the J gene TRBJ1-2, with TRBD1 as a possible D gene (6 bases). This CDR3 region has 14 residues. Germline V CDR1 and CDR2: SGHVS, FQNEAQ. V shed 8 bases and J shed 7 bases, with 20 bases lying between them. The CDR3 protein is CASGWDTRYSGYTF. CDR3 DNA sequence: TGTGCCAGCGGCTGGGACACCCGTTACTCTGGCTACACCTTC.

This CDR3 is CASSQPPGQGWTFF. DNA for the CDR3: TGCGCCAGCAGCCAACCCCCGGGACAGGGGTGGACTTTCTTT. The chain has TRBV4-1 and TRBJ1-1; TRBD1 aligns across 10 bases. V lost 2 bases and J lost 12; bases outside the gene matches: 9. Germline loops: CDR1 MGHRA, CDR2 YSYEKL. This CDR3 region has 14 residues.

V is TRBV18 and J is TRBJ1-6; tentatively, D is TRBD1 (6 bases). The germline V and J ends were trimmed by 2 bases and 5 bases, with 13 bases remaining between them. Germline V gene lookup returns CDR1 KGHSH and CDR2 LQKENI. The CDR3 spans 16 residues. The DNA of the CDR3 is TGTGCCAGCTCACCAGAGTGGGACAATAATAATTCACCCCTCCACTTT. Translated, it gives CASSPEWDNNNSPLHF.

The rearrangement uses TRBV5-1 and TRBJ2-2, with no clear D. The CDR3 length is 15 residues. Germline V gene sequence: CDR1 SGHRS, CDR2 YFSETQ. V was clipped by 1 base and J by 4 bases, with 11 bases between them. The CDR3 DNA reads as TGCGCCAGCAGCTTGTACGCAGGTCTCACCGGGGAGCTGTTTTTT. It is translated as CASSLYAGLTGELFF.

V gene TRBV5-1 combines with J gene TRBJ1-4, with D possibly TRBD1 on 6 matching bases. V lost 3 bases, J lost 7 bases, and 16 bases lay in between. This CDR3 spans 15 amino acids. Germline values: CDR1 SGHRS, CDR2 YFSETQ. This chain's CDR3 is CASSSTGKGGEKLFF. The CDR3, as DNA: TGCGCCAGCAGCTCCACAGGGAAAGGGGGTGAAAAACTGTTTTTT.

The chain has TRBV19 and TRBJ1-1, with D unresolved. The CDR3 sequence is 18 residues long. Trimming shortened V by 5 bases and J by 0 bases, and 22 bases separated the two germline ends. The V gene's germline CDR1 is LNHDA and CDR2 SQIVND (reference sequence). The CDR3 loop reads CASSPIIAATTLNTEAFF. The CDR3 DNA sequence: TGTGCCAGTAGTCCTATTATCGCAGCTACTACGCTGAACACTGAAGCTTTCTTT.

There are many counts of this clone. The V and J genes are TRBV9 and TRBJ2-7, with 7 bases matching TRBD2. The junction had 8 bases not matched to a gene; V was cut back by 3 bases and J by 2 bases. Germline values: CDR1 SGDLS, CDR2 YYNGEE. This CDR3 has 15 amino acids. The CDR3 here is CASSASGHQTYEQYF. CDR3 nucleotides: TGTGCCAGCAGCGCTAGCGGCCACCAAACCTACGAGCAGTACTTC.

The chain joins TRBV4-1 to TRBJ1-2; D gene unclear. The CDR3 spans 13 residues. Germline loops: CDR1 MGHRA, CDR2 YSYEKL. V shed 5 bases and J shed 4 bases, with 11 bases lying between them. The CDR3 loop reads CASSGLVAYGYTF. The CDR3 DNA follows: TGCGCCAGCAGCGGCCTCGTGGCCTATGGCTACACCTTC.

V and J are TRBV2 and TRBJ1-4; TRBD1 aligns across 8 bases. The V gene's germline CDR1 is SNHLY and CDR2 FYNNEI. The CDR3 runs to 14 residues. J gave up 3 bases and V 7 bases, and 4 bases lay outside the gene matches. The CDR3 coding sequence is TGTGCCAGCACTGAGACAGGGGCTAATGAAAAACTGTTTTTT. This gives the protein CASTETGANEKLFF.

The chain employs TRBV6-5 and TRBJ2-7; D remains ambiguous. The germline V gene has CDR1 MNHEY and CDR2 SVGAGI. V lost 4 bases to trimming and J lost 0 bases, with 10 bases between them. The CDR3 totals 14 residues. The CDR3 DNA is TGTGCCAGCAGTTTCACGAAGAGCTCCTACGAGCAGTACTTC. Protein sequence: CASSFTKSSYEQYF.

The CDR3 is CASSMNRGESEQYF. As DNA, the CDR3 is TGTGCCAGTAGTATGAACCGGGGGGAGTCCGAGCAGTACTTC. The J gene is TRBJ2-7, the V gene TRBV19; 7 nucleotides match TRBD2. J lost 6 bases, V lost 3 bases, and 8 bases had no gene match. The V gene's germline CDR1 is LNHDA and CDR2 SQIVND (reference sequence). The CDR3 is made up of 14 amino acids.

This chain joins TRBV30 and TRBJ2-7; tentative D call: TRBD2 (7 bases). This CDR3 comprises 15 residues. Germline values: CDR1 GTSNPN, CDR2 SVGIG (reference sequence). The V end lost 0 bases, the J end lost 1 base, and 13 bases lay between the germline ends. CDR3 protein: CAWSVGGGRSYEQYF. The DNA for the CDR3 is TGTGCCTGGAGTGTAGGGGGGGGGCGGTCCTACGAGCAGTACTTC.

This clone is termed large. The rearrangement links TRBV15 to TRBJ2-1; D possibly corresponds to TRBD2 (6 bases). The V end was cut by 0 bases, the J end by 6 bases, with 12 bases between. This CDR3 region has 15 residues. CDR1 and CDR2 (germline): LNHNV, YYDKDF (reference sequence). The CDR3 spells CATSRDSQGGNEQFF. DNA of the CDR3: TGTGCCACCAGCAGAGATTCGCAGGGAGGCAATGAGCAGTTCTTC.

The J gene is TRBJ1-2, the V gene TRBV3-1 (or the pseudogene TRBV3-2), with D perhaps matching TRBD1 (5 bases). The germline CDR1 and CDR2 sequences are LGHDT and YNNKEL (reference sequence). The CDR3 loop spans 14 amino acids. V was cut by 4 bases and J by 1 base, with 10 bases left in between. For the CDR3, the DNA is TGTGCCAGCAGCCCGCTCGGGGGTAACTATGGCTACACCTTC. It translates to CASSPLGGNYGYTF.

The rearrangement joins TRBV19 to TRBJ1-4; 7 nucleotides match TRBD1. The CDR3 loop spans 15 amino acids. Germline V lookup: CDR1 LNHDA, CDR2 SQIVND (reference sequence). V was pared by 5 bases and J by 3 bases, with 6 bases of the junction left unmatched. CDR3 residues: CASSPTTGSNEKLFF. Written as DNA, the CDR3 is TGTGCCAGTAGTCCAACGACAGGGTCTAATGAAAAACTGTTTTTT.

The rearrangement uses TRBV5-1 and TRBJ1-5; 8 bases are shared with TRBD1. This CDR3 spans 15 amino acids. V lost 3 bases and J lost 3; bases outside the gene matches: 5. CDR1 is SGHRS and CDR2 is YFSETQ in the germline V gene. The CDR3 region is CASSSTGGDNQPQHF. CDR3 DNA: TGCGCCAGCAGCTCAACAGGGGGGGACAATCAGCCCCAGCATTTT.

The chain carries TRBV5-1 and TRBJ2-5, with D possibly being TRBD1 (6 bases). CDR1 is SGHRS, CDR2 YFSETQ, per germline. The length of the CDR3 is 13 residues. Trimming removed 4 bases at V and 10 bases at J, with 17 bases between. CDR3 in DNA: TGCGCCAGCAGCCGGGACATACCCGAGGGCCAGTACTTC. It translates to CASSRDIPEGQYF.

The V call is TRBV21-1, the J call TRBJ2-5; the table's D call, TRBD1, was not checked against the DNA. TRBV21-1 is a pseudogene locus. The CDR3 is 19 residues long. CDR3 loop: CASSKARRGKGASPETQYF. The CDR3, as DNA: TGTGCCAGCAGCAAAGCAAGACGGGGGAAGGGGGCCTCTCCGGAGACCCAGTACTTC.

The V call is TRBV19, the J call TRBJ1-1; 8 positions match TRBD1. This CDR3 spans 14 amino acids. After removal of 4 bases from V and 7 bases from J, the junction contained 8 bases not matched to a gene. Germline CDR1 and CDR2: LNHDA and SQIVND (reference sequence). CDR3 bases: TGTGCCAGTAGTAAGTCAGGGGGCTCAGGTGAAGCTTTCTTT. It encodes CASSKSGGSGEAFF. Full variable domain (rest looked up from reference TRBV19 and TRBJ1-1): DGGITQSPKYLFRKEGQNVTLSCEQNLNHDAMYWYRQDPGQGLRLIYYSQIVNDFQKGDIAEGYSVSREKKESFPLTVTSAQKNPTAFYLCASSKSGGSGEAFFGQGTRLTVV.

The rearrangement joins TRBV5-1 to TRBJ1-2; the D gene is possibly TRBD1 (6 bases). The CDR3 runs 14 residues. V lost 2 bases and J lost 7, with 15 bases in between. Germline CDR1 reads SGHRS; CDR2 reads YFSETQ. CDR3 protein: CASSFYRDPGGYTF. The CDR3 region has the DNA TGCGCCAGCAGCTTCTACAGGGATCCGGGTGGCTACACCTTC.

The V gene is TRBV7-2, the J gene TRBJ1-2; 7 bases are shared with TRBD1. Germline assignment: CDR1 SGHTA and CDR2 FQGNSA. Trimming took 6 bases from V and 4 from J; bases not matched to a gene: 5. The CDR3 consists of 13 residues. The CDR3, as DNA: TGTGCCAGCAGGGAGGACAGGAGCTATGGCTACACCTTC. Protein sequence: CASREDRSYGYTF.

The J gene is TRBJ2-3, the V gene TRBV4-1, with 7 positions matching TRBD1. From germline, CDR1 is MGHRA and CDR2 YSYEKL. There are 15 residues in the CDR3. The V and J ends lost 4 bases and 2 bases, in that order; junction bases with no gene match: 6. The CDR3 nucleotides are TGCGCCAGCAGCCTAGAAGGGGGCACCACAGATACGCAGTATTTT. It specifies CASSLEGGTTDTQYF.

The chain joins TRBV5-6 to TRBJ2-1; the match to TRBD1 covers 9 bases. J lost 9 bases, V lost 6 bases, and 13 bases had no gene match. This CDR3 has 15 residues. Germline-derived CDR1 and CDR2 are SGHDT and YYEEEE. CDR3 nucleotides: TGTGCCAGCACCTCACCGGGACAGGGTGCAGCTGAGCAGTTCTTC. This sequence encodes CASTSPGQGAAEQFF.

This sequence joins TRBV5-6 and TRBJ2-6, with 13 bases lining up with TRBD2. Germline V CDR1 and CDR2: SGHDT, YYEEEE. V was clipped by 3 bases and J by 1 base; unmatched bases: 4. CDR3 length equals 18 residues. The CDR3 sequence: CASSYRTSGGSGANVLTF. The CDR3 DNA sequence: TGTGCCAGCAGCTACCGGACTAGCGGGGGTTCTGGGGCCAACGTCCTGACTTTC.

This sequence joins TRBV6-5 and TRBJ2-7; 7 bases are a match to TRBD1. Germline trimming cut 5 bases from V and 2 bases from J; bases unmatched to any gene: 6. The CDR3 spans 14 residues. Per the germline V gene, CDR1 is MNHEY and CDR2 is SVGAGI. For the CDR3, the DNA is TGTGCCAGCAGTAGACAGGGCCAAACCTACGAGCAGTACTTC. It translates to CASSRQGQTYEQYF.